Sequencing of this TCR beta chain was carried out in a study of blood T cell repertoires in COVID-19. Study overall: Researchers got acute and convalescent COVID-19 samples from the United States, Italy and Spain.

During active infection, Seattle patients enrolled and were then monitored through disease. Germline lookup yields CDR1 MNHNS and CDR2 SASEGT. Trimming removed 0 bases at V and 2 bases at J, with 8 bases between. This CDR3 is built from 15 residues. As processed by the authors: Researchers report that nucleated cell counts were estimated from reference gene primer amplification. Measured with immunoSEQ multiplex PCR; TCRdb has only the in-frame clones, and not every one. That table is the source of V, J and clone size, and D and trimming were worked out from the DNA. The data show 250,000 to 350,000 clones, almost 90% seen once.

The chain joins TRBV6-1 to TRBJ1-3; no reliable D call. Specimen: peripheral blood. This receptor was identified in a woman younger than 45 with COVID-19, enrolled during active disease. The CDR3 nucleotides are TGTGCCAGCAGTGAAGCGCTACGCACTGGAAACACCATATATTTT. Protein: CASSEALRTGNTIYF.